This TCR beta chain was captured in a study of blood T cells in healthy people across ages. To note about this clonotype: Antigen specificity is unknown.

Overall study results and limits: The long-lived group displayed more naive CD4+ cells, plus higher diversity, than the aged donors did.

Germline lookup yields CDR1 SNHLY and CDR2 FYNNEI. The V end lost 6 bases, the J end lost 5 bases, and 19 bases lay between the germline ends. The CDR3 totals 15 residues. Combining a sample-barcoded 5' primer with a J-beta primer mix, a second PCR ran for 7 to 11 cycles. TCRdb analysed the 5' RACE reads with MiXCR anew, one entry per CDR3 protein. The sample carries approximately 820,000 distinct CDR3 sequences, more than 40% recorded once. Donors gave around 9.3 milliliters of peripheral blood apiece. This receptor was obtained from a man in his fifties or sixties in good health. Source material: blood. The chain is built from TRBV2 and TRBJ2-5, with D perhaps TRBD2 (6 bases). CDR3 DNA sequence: TGTGCCAGCAGCCGGGGGAATATCATGGTCGAGACCCAGTACTTC. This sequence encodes CASSRGNIMVETQYF.